The 18 T cell receptor beta chains below all came from one sample that was sequenced in a study of CD8+ T cells in alopecia areata. The sequencing template was cDNA reverse transcribed from extracted RNA. Only in-frame clones appear in the TCRdb table, and some are missing; sequencing was by immunoSEQ multiplex PCR. Of 70,000 or so clones in the sample, around 30% were seen once. As for treatment: oral pan-JAK inhibitor, 5-10 mg twice daily. Sequencing was performed on CD8+ T cells sorted from blood, taken at week 4, from a patient treated with tofacitinib. Source of these receptors: a human donor with alopecia areata.

V usage is TRBV30 and J usage is TRBJ1-1; D perhaps matches TRBD1 (6 bases). This CDR3 has 12 residues. The germline V and J ends were trimmed by 8 bases and 0 bases, with 10 bases remaining between them. The germline V gene encodes CDR1 GTSNPN and CDR2 SVGIG (reference sequence). CDR3 nucleotide sequence: TGTGCCCATGGACAGTTGAACACTGAAGCTTTCTTT. This encodes CAHGQLNTEAFF.

This rearrangement joins TRBV11-2 to TRBJ2-7, with D perhaps matching TRBD2 (6 bases). This CDR3 contains 15 residues. V was trimmed by 2 bases and J by 3 bases, leaving 14 bases between them. Germline CDR1 SGHAT, CDR2 FQNNGV. The CDR3 bases are TGTGCCAGCAGCTTAAGCGGTAGCGGCGACTACGAGCAGTACTTC. Amino acid sequence: CASSLSGSGDYEQYF.

This clone was observed a handful of times. J is TRBJ2-1 and V is TRBV30; D ambiguous. V was cut by 0 bases and J by 8 bases, with 14 bases left in between. CDR1 is GTSNPN and CDR2 is SVGIG in the germline V gene (reference sequence). The CDR3 consists of 14 residues. DNA of the CDR3: TGTGCCTGGAGTGTACTCGGGTTGGCCCATGAGCAGTTCTTC. It yields the protein CAWSVLGLAHEQFF.

The rearrangement uses TRBV27 and TRBJ2-7; TRBD1 aligns across 8 bases. CDR1 MNHEY and CDR2 SMNVEV come from the germline V gene (reference sequence). The CDR3 is 15 amino acids. The V segment lost 8 bases and the J segment 2 bases; nucleotides outside the gene matches: 11. The CDR3 protein is CASQLGQGAAYEQYF. CDR3 nucleotide sequence: TGTGCCAGCCAACTTGGGCAGGGGGCGGCCTACGAGCAGTACTTC.

The J gene is TRBJ2-2, the V gene TRBV29-1; D remains ambiguous. V dropped 5 bases and J dropped 1 base, with 8 bases sitting between them. This CDR3 spans 13 amino acids. Germline CDR1 SQVTM, CDR2 ANQGSEA. The CDR3 DNA reads as TGCAGCGTTACGGGTCAGAACACCGGGGAGCTGTTTTTT. As protein: CSVTGQNTGELFF.

This clone appeared many times. The chain is built from TRBV4-1 and TRBJ2-5; 7 bases fit TRBD1. Germline V gene data show CDR1 as MGHRA and CDR2 as YSYEKL. The trim removed 0 bases at V and 5 bases at J, leaving 3 bases unmatched. This CDR3 has 14 amino acids. CDR3 in DNA: TGCGCCAGCAGCCAAGATACAGGGGAGGAGACCCAGTACTTC. It encodes CASSQDTGEETQYF.

This clone was observed a handful of times. This chain uses TRBV29-1 with TRBJ2-5; a weak D match, TRBD2 (5 bases). Trimming shortened V by 2 bases and J by 5 bases, and 15 bases separated the two germline ends. The CDR3 runs to 14 residues. Germline loops: CDR1 SQVTM, CDR2 ANQGSEA. This chain's CDR3 is CSVEFRQAGETQYF. CDR3 coding DNA: TGCAGCGTTGAATTCCGCCAGGCGGGCGAGACCCAGTACTTC.

The table lists this clone with a few counts. CDR3 sequence (DNA): TGTGCCAGCAGCTACCGGACTAGCGGGAGTTACACAGATACGCAGTATTTT. Translation: CASSYRTSGSYTDTQYF. This chain links TRBV7-9 with TRBJ2-3; 13 bases are a match to TRBD2. With 4 bases clipped from V and 2 bases from J, the junction kept 6 bases outside the gene matches. This CDR3 comprises 17 residues. Germline CDR1 is SEHNR and CDR2 is FQNEAQ (reference sequence).

This clone was picked up many times. This chain uses TRBV27 with TRBJ2-3; TRBD2 matches at 13 bases. The CDR3 totals 16 residues. V was clipped by 5 bases and J by 5 bases; unmatched bases: 7. Germline CDR1 and CDR2: MNHEY and SMNVEV (reference sequence). The CDR3 nucleotides are TGTGCCAGCAGTGTTTTTACTAGCGGGAGGGAAGATACGCAGTATTTT. Its protein product is CASSVFTSGREDTQYF.

The J gene is TRBJ2-5, the V gene TRBV2, with D perhaps assigned TRBD1 or TRBD2 (6 bases each). Between the trimmed V and J ends, which lost 0 bases and 2 bases, there was a span of 19 bases. CDR3 length equals 18 residues. The germline V gene encodes CDR1 SNHLY and CDR2 FYNNEI. CDR3 DNA sequence: TGTGCCAGCAGTGAAGCCTTTCGCTCGCGGGACAAACAAGAGACCCAGTACTTC. Amino acid sequence: CASSEAFRSRDKQETQYF.

This clone was detected only once. It may be a read error: a sequence one base away is much more abundant. V and J are TRBV5-5 and TRBJ2-7; no firm D call. Trimming removed 4 bases from V and 0 bases from J, with 2 bases in between. Per the germline V gene, CDR1 is SGHKS and CDR2 is YYEKEE (reference sequence). The CDR3 has 11 residues. The CDR3 is CASSDSYEQYF. In nucleotides, the CDR3 is TGTGCCAGCAGCGACTCCTACGAGCAGTACTTC.

This chain connects TRBV28 to TRBJ2-7; no clear D. This CDR3 has 14 amino acids. Germline CDR1 and CDR2: MDHEN and SYDVKM. Trimming took 6 bases from V and 0 from J, leaving 12 bases between them. CDR3 sequence: CASRSLTDSYEQYF. The CDR3 region has the DNA TGTGCCAGCAGATCCTTGACGGACTCCTACGAGCAGTACTTC.

This chain uses TRBV30 with TRBJ2-2; no clear D gene. Germline V gene data show CDR1 as GTSNPN and CDR2 as SVGIG (reference sequence). Trimming left V 2 bases short and J 1 base short, with 8 bases between. This CDR3 has 14 amino acids. The CDR3 coding sequence is TGTGCCTGGAGTAGTCCCAAGAACACCGGGGAGCTGTTTTTT. This encodes CAWSSPKNTGELFF.

This rearrangement joins TRBV7-9 to TRBJ1-2; D possibly corresponds to TRBD1 (6 bases). V was trimmed by 4 bases and J by 3 bases, leaving 15 bases between them. There are 15 residues in the CDR3. Germline V gene data show CDR1 as SEHNR and CDR2 as FQNEAQ (reference sequence). In nucleotides, the CDR3 is TGTGCCAGCAGCTCCCGACAGGACCTTTACTATGGCTACACCTTC. Translating gives CASSSRQDLYYGYTF.

Many counts were recorded for this clone. The chain links TRBV7-2 to TRBJ1-1, with 7 bases fitting TRBD1. V was clipped by 5 bases and J by 7 bases; unmatched bases: 4. CDR1 SGHTA and CDR2 FQGNSA come from the germline V gene. CDR3 length: 12 amino acids. As DNA, the CDR3 is TGTGCCAGCAGCGCACACAGGGGTGAAGCTTTCTTT. Protein: CASSAHRGEAFF.

The J gene is TRBJ2-5, the V gene TRBV30, with D hard to call. CDR1 and CDR2 from the germline V gene are GTSNPN and SVGIG (reference sequence). This CDR3 region has 15 residues. The ends were cut back, 7 bases at V and 0 bases at J, with 18 bases in the middle. CDR3 sequence (DNA): TGTGCCTCCCACCCCCCCGGCAAGTACCAAGAGACCCAGTACTTC. It encodes CASHPPGKYQETQYF.

V and J are TRBV25-1 and TRBJ1-2, with D unclear. Trimming cost V 4 bases and J 4 bases, with 4 bases left between them. The CDR3 sequence is 11 residues long. Per germline, CDR1 MGHDK and CDR2 SYGVNS. The CDR3, as DNA: TGTGCCAGCAGTGCGGGCTATGGCTACACCTTC. This translates into CASSAGYGYTF.

The chain employs TRBV4-1 and TRBJ2-1, with 7 bases fitting TRBD2. V shed 4 bases and J 0 bases; nucleotides not matched to a gene: 6. CDR3 length: 16 amino acids. CDR1 is MGHRA, CDR2 YSYEKL, per germline. In DNA, the CDR3 is TGCGCCAGCAGCCGTCGGGGGGAGAGCTCCTACAATGAGCAGTTCTTC. It translates to CASSRRGESSYNEQFF.